The entry below describes one T cell receptor beta chain. This clonotype was seen at least ten times. This receptor's antigen is unknown. No much larger clone is present one base from it, and per-base qualities are unavailable. The data were produced on an Illumina HiSeq 1500. Through fastp at Q25 and MiXCR, TCRdb rebuilt clones from the public reads, retaining in-frame beta chains. Each CDR3 protein appears once, grouped with its most common genes and DNA. The sample data list 450,000 to 550,000 distinct CDR3 sequences, and 15% to 20% of these were observed just once. The ten largest clones add up to roughly a quarter of the sample. This sample is drawn from a study of T cell repertoires in cytomegalovirus infection (dated by TCRdb to about 2019). Some background on the complete study: Donor HLA type was relevant to the analysis, as public TCR beta signatures indicated carriage of CMV infection together with the matching HLA type. Study-level results and caveats: In both this cohort and an independent approximately 400-donor cohort, the cumulative frequency of public TCR beta family members distinguished carriers of CMV infection plus the relevant HLA type. In the ex vivo response, HLA-C-restricted CMV-specific TCR beta clonotypes were dominant, and in two of eight donors the single most frequent clonotype came from this HLA-C-restricted group.

Sequenced material: CD8+ T cells from PBMCs. The clonotype comes from a human donor in good health (CMV status not recorded). Some clones in this sample may be carry-over from other donors' samples.

The DNA is TGCGCCAGCAGCTTGGCCTGGGGAGGCATCGAAGCTTTCTTT. Translated, it gives CASSLAWGGIEAFF. The rearrangement joined TRBV5-1 to TRBJ1-1, with the D gene uncertain. The CDR1 and CDR2 encoded by the germline V gene are SGHRS and YFSETQ. Trimming at the junction amounts to 0 bases on V and 8 bases on J, and the germline ends lie 14 bases apart. Its CDR3 holds 14 amino acids, cysteine through phenylalanine. Only the CDR3 part of the read is kept: 42 bases, read in frame from the first base.